A selection of T cell receptor beta chains follows, all from one sample in a study of regulatory T cells in long-lasting Graves disease. TCRdb analysed the multiplex PCR reads with MiXCR anew, one entry per CDR3 protein. The table shows hundreds of thousands of distinct CDR3 sequences, with about 16% occurring only once. The sample also formed part of further work on T cells in Graves' hyperthyroidism and ophthalmopathy.

The sample consisted of peripheral blood mononuclear cells (PBMCs), taken at new diagnosis, from a patient treated with antithyroid drugs. Receptors originate from a woman aged 40 to 65 with Graves disease. Each CDR3 is given with its conserved first and last residue. Fields, in order: CDR3 length, J gene, clone size, V gene, D gene, CDR3 protein, CDR3 DNA. The D gene is left open where the match is weak. Some rows mark clone size as missing; the rest say once, few, many or name a class of expanded clone.

length: 14; J: TRBJ2-5; size: NA; V: TRBV6-1; D: NA; CDR3: CASSQSGLEETQYF; DNA: TGTGCCAGCAGTCAGTCGGGCCTTGAAGAGACCCAGTACTTC
length: 12; J: TRBJ1-2; size: many; V: TRBV12-3/TRBV12-4; D: NA; CDR3: CASSPNNYGYTF; DNA: TGTGCCAGCAGCCCGAATAACTATGGCTACACCTTC
length: 15; J: TRBJ2-1; size: NA; V: TRBV27; D: NA; CDR3: CASSSHGTPPNEQFF; DNA: TGTGCCAGCAGTTCACACGGGACTCCACCCAATGAGCAGTTCTTC
length: 15; J: TRBJ1-4; size: many; V: TRBV19; D: NA; CDR3: CASSVQGTANEKLFF; DNA: TGTGCCAGTAGCGTACAGGGTACGGCTAATGAAAAACTGTTTTTT
length: 15; J: TRBJ2-7; size: few; V: TRBV6-2/TRBV6-3; D: NA; CDR3: CASSYRGRASDEQYF; DNA: TGTGCCAGCAGTTATAGGGGGAGGGCATCTGACGAGCAGTACTTC
length: 15; J: TRBJ2-3; size: many; V: TRBV6-4; D: NA; CDR3: CASSVSGTHTDTQYF; DNA: TGTGCCAGCAGTGTCTCCGGGACCCACACAGATACGCAGTATTTT
length: 15; J: TRBJ1-4; size: NA; V: TRBV2; D: NA; CDR3: CASRLDVATNEKLFF; DNA: TGTGCCAGCAGACTAGACGTAGCAACTAATGAAAAACTGTTTTTT
length: 13; J: TRBJ1-1; size: many; V: TRBV7-3; D: NA; CDR3: CASSDGKNTEAFF; DNA: TGTGCCAGCAGCGACGGAAAGAACACTGAAGCTTTCTTT
length: 15; J: TRBJ2-3; size: few; V: TRBV6-2/TRBV6-3; D: NA; CDR3: CASSYGAVTTDTQYF; DNA: TGTGCCAGCAGTTACGGCGCAGTAACCACAGATACGCAGTATTTT
length: 15; J: TRBJ1-4; size: many; V: TRBV3-1; D: TRBD1; CDR3: CASSPRTGAHEKLFF; DNA: TGTGCCAGCAGCCCGCGGACAGGAGCCCATGAAAAACTGTTTTTT
length: 14; J: TRBJ2-3; size: NA; V: TRBV9; D: NA; CDR3: CASSVFGSTDTQYF; DNA: TGTGCCAGCAGCGTTTTCGGGAGCACAGATACGCAGTATTTT
length: 15; J: TRBJ2-3; size: few; V: TRBV19; D: TRBD2; CDR3: CASSLSPSGPDTQYF; DNA: TGTGCCAGTAGTCTCTCCCCTAGCGGGCCAGATACGCAGTATTTT
length: 10; J: TRBJ2-1; size: few; V: TRBV6-1; D: NA; CDR3: CASSEEEQFF; DNA: TGTGCCAGCAGTGAAGAAGAGCAGTTCTTC
length: 13; J: TRBJ1-1; size: NA; V: TRBV19; D: NA; CDR3: CASSPNILGEAFF; DNA: TGTGCCAGTAGTCCAAATATATTAGGTGAAGCTTTCTTT
length: 16; J: TRBJ1-4; size: many; V: TRBV10-3; D: NA; CDR3: CAISAVREGTNEKLFF; DNA: TGTGCCATCAGCGCGGTCAGGGAAGGAACTAATGAAAAACTGTTTTTT
length: 18; J: TRBJ2-7; size: NA; V: TRBV28; D: NA; CDR3: CASSLEGAGWGASYEQYF; DNA: TGTGCCAGCAGCTTAGAGGGGGCAGGGTGGGGGGCCTCCTACGAGCAGTACTTC
length: 14; J: TRBJ2-1; size: few; V: TRBV2; D: NA; CDR3: CAGRGLGSYNEQFF; DNA: TGTGCCGGTAGGGGACTGGGCTCCTACAATGAGCAGTTCTTC
length: 15; J: TRBJ2-3; size: many; V: TRBV30; D: NA; CDR3: CAWSLGAPGTDTQYF; DNA: TGTGCCTGGAGTTTGGGCGCCCCTGGCACAGATACGCAGTATTTT
length: 15; J: TRBJ2-7; size: many; V: TRBV11-2; D: NA; CDR3: CASSLLSDPSYEQYF; DNA: TGTGCCAGCAGCTTACTGTCTGATCCCTCCTACGAGCAGTACTTC
length: 13; J: TRBJ1-2; size: few; V: TRBV27; D: NA; CDR3: CASSLAGTHGYTF; DNA: TGTGCCAGCAGTTTGGCAGGGACACATGGCTACACCTTC
length: 15; J: TRBJ1-6; size: many; V: TRBV7-8; D: NA; CDR3: CASSLALAGVSPLHF; DNA: TGTGCCAGCAGCTTAGCGTTGGCAGGGGTTTCACCCCTCCACTTT
length: 16; J: TRBJ1-5; size: NA; V: TRBV4-1; D: NA; CDR3: CASSQDWENGNQPQHF; DNA: TGCGCCAGCAGCCAAGACTGGGAAAATGGCAATCAGCCCCAGCATTTT
length: 14; J: TRBJ2-3; size: many; V: TRBV7-9; D: NA; CDR3: CASSYDTRTDTQYF; DNA: TGTGCCAGCAGTTACGACACTCGCACAGATACGCAGTATTTT
length: 11; J: TRBJ1-6; size: many; V: TRBV20-1; D: NA; CDR3: CSARVDSPLHF; DNA: TGCAGTGCTAGAGTAGATTCACCCCTCCACTTT
length: 15; J: TRBJ2-1; size: NA; V: TRBV6-5; D: NA; CDR3: CASSYRGASYNEQFF; DNA: TGTGCCAGCAGTTATCGAGGGGCCTCCTACAATGAGCAGTTCTTC
length: 15; J: TRBJ2-5; size: many; V: TRBV4-1; D: NA; CDR3: CASSQLGLEGETQYF; DNA: TGCGCCAGCAGCCAACTGGGGCTAGAGGGAGAGACCCAGTACTTC
length: 12; J: TRBJ1-3; size: few; V: TRBV10-3; D: NA; CDR3: CAISDAGNTIYF; DNA: TGTGCCATCAGTGATGCAGGGAACACCATATATTTT
length: 13; J: TRBJ1-2; size: once; V: TRBV20-1; D: TRBD1; CDR3: CSARRTGEYGYTF; DNA: TGCAGTGCTAGGAGGACAGGGGAGTATGGCTACACCTTC
length: 13; J: TRBJ1-1; size: NA; V: TRBV20-1; D: NA; CDR3: CSALSDMNTEAFF; DNA: TGCAGTGCCCTAAGTGACATGAACACTGAAGCTTTCTTT
length: 14; J: TRBJ1-4; size: NA; V: TRBV12-3/TRBV12-4; D: NA; CDR3: CASRTGTQNEKLFF; DNA: TGTGCCAGCAGAACCGGGACGCAGAATGAAAAACTGTTTTTT
length: 14; J: TRBJ1-2; size: many; V: TRBV29-1; D: TRBD1; CDR3: CSVPIGTDRKGYTF; DNA: TGCAGCGTTCCTATCGGGACAGATAGGAAGGGCTACACCTTC
length: 13; J: TRBJ2-5; size: many; V: TRBV11-2; D: TRBD2; CDR3: CASTQLARETQYF; DNA: TGTGCCAGCACACAACTAGCGAGGGAGACCCAGTACTTC
length: 16; J: TRBJ1-6; size: NA; V: TRBV18; D: NA; CDR3: CASSPRETGGGSPLHF; DNA: TGTGCCAGCTCACCACGGGAAACGGGAGGGGGTTCACCCCTCCACTTT
length: 13; J: TRBJ2-2; size: many; V: TRBV27; D: NA; CDR3: CASSPQGTGELFF; DNA: TGTGCCAGCAGCCCCCAGGGCACCGGGGAGCTGTTTTTT
length: 15; J: TRBJ1-1; size: many; V: TRBV11-3; D: NA; CDR3: CASSLGSGADTEAFF; DNA: TGTGCCAGCAGCTTAGGGTCAGGGGCGGACACTGAAGCTTTCTTT
length: 14; J: TRBJ1-3; size: many; V: TRBV12-3/TRBV12-4; D: NA; CDR3: CASSLRGGGNTIYF; DNA: TGTGCCAGCAGTTTGAGAGGCGGGGGAAACACCATATATTTT
length: 15; J: TRBJ1-3; size: NA; V: TRBV6-1; D: NA; CDR3: CASSSQDSLWNTTYF; DNA: TGTGCCAGCTCATCTCAGGACAGTCTCTGGAACACCACATATTTT
length: 15; J: TRBJ1-2; size: few; V: TRBV6-5; D: NA; CDR3: CASSYSTAPREGYTF; DNA: TGTGCCAGCAGTTACTCGACGGCACCTCGAGAGGGCTACACCTTC
length: 16; J: TRBJ2-3; size: many; V: TRBV5-8; D: TRBD1; CDR3: CASSLGGQGAYDTQYF; DNA: TGTGCCAGCAGCTTGGGAGGACAGGGGGCATACGATACGCAGTATTTT
length: 17; J: TRBJ1-1; size: many; V: TRBV11-2; D: NA; CDR3: CASSLGGTPKVNTEAFF; DNA: TGTGCCAGCAGCTTAGGGGGGACCCCTAAAGTGAACACTGAAGCTTTCTTT
length: 13; J: TRBJ1-3; size: many; V: TRBV20-1; D: NA; CDR3: CSARADSGNTIYF; DNA: TGCAGTGCTAGAGCTGACTCTGGAAACACCATATATTTT
length: 14; J: TRBJ1-5; size: many; V: TRBV5-1; D: TRBD1; CDR3: CASSSTGGDQPQHF; DNA: TGCGCCAGCAGCTCGACAGGGGGGGATCAGCCCCAGCATTTT
length: 14; J: TRBJ2-1; size: few; V: TRBV10-3; D: NA; CDR3: CAISALDSSNEQFF; DNA: TGTGCCATCAGTGCCTTGGACTCCTCTAATGAGCAGTTCTTC
length: 15; J: TRBJ1-6; size: few; V: TRBV2; D: NA; CDR3: CASSEGFRERSPLHF; DNA: TGTGCCAGCAGTGAAGGGTTCAGGGAAAGATCACCCCTCCACTTT
length: 17; J: TRBJ1-4; size: NA; V: TRBV6-1; D: NA; CDR3: CASSDHGIIATNEKLFF; DNA: TGTGCCAGCAGTGACCACGGAATAATTGCAACTAATGAAAAACTGTTTTTT
length: 16; J: TRBJ2-3; size: many; V: TRBV11-2; D: NA; CDR3: CASSPSGRGLTDTQYF; DNA: TGTGCCAGCAGCCCCAGCGGTCGGGGGCTGACAGATACGCAGTATTTT
length: 14; J: TRBJ1-6; size: few; V: TRBV11-2; D: NA; CDR3: CASSPLRGDSPLHF; DNA: TGTGCCAGCAGCCCCCTGAGGGGCGATTCACCCCTCCACTTT